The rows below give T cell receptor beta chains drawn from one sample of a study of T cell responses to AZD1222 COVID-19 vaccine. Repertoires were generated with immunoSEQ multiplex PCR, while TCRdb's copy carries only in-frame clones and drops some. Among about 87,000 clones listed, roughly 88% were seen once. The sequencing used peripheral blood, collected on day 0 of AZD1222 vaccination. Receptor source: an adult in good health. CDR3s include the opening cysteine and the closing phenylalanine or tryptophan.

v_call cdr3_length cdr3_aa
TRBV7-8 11 CASSSGLLQYF
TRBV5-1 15 CASTNPGVSGNEQFF
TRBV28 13 CASLGAGTGELFF
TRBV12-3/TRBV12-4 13 CASSLTLGFGYTF
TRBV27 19 CASSPPGQGIYSSYNEQFF
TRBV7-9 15 CASSDSGGKREKLFF
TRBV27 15 CASSYGPWKNYGYTF
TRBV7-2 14 CASSWGRGNQPQHF
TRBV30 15 CAWSGHQGSNTEAFF
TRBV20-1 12 CSASAGHRSLHF
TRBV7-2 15 CASSRTGDNTDTQYF
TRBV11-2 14 CASSLSGEIYEQYF
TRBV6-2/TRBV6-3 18 CASSSIVPGQGVGTEAFF
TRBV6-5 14 CASSTRGRGQPQHF
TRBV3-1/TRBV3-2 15 CASSHGFSAKNIQYF
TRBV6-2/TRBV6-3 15 CASSSAGVAKNIQYF
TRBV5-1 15 CASSRREAAWSPLHF
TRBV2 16 CASSTKRVTVHYGYTF
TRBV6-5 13 CASRRTSLYEQYF
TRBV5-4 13 CASSLGQDYGYTF
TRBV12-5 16 CASGLVPDRSSYGYTF
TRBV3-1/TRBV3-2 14 CASSQAVTGTEAFF
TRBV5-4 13 CASSPDLIGKLFF
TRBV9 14 CASSGLAGVSEQYF
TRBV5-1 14 CASSVAVTGAGYTF
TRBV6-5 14 CASNRKQEYNEQFF
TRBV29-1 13 CSARTGSSYEQYF
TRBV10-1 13 CASSLDLGETQYF
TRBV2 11 CASRNRGHYTF